The 8 T cell receptor beta chains below come from one sample, sequenced in a study of human T cells and chemical hapten exposure. As to time point: pre-sensitization, week 0. As for treatment: therapeutic diphenylcyclopropenone sensitization with weekly scalp DPC. TCRdb called the RACE reads again in MiXCR, with one record for every CDR3 protein. The sample consists of approximately 57,000 distinct CDR3 sequences, more than 9% of them appearing once. The source material was whole blood, sampled in connection with sensitization to the hapten diphenylcyclopropenone (DPC). These receptors were obtained from a man aged 40-55 years with alopecia areata. Some clones in this sample may be carry-over from other donors' samples.

The genes are TRBV29-1 and TRBJ1-1; the D is unclear. The CDR3 contains 14 residues. V was pared by 4 bases and J by 4 bases, with 16 bases between. Per germline, CDR1 SQVTM and CDR2 ANQGSEA. CDR3: CSVGSIPRPTEAFF. The CDR3 DNA reads TGCAGCGTTGGGTCCATACCCCGTCCCACTGAAGCTTTCTTT.

The chain joins TRBV20-1 to TRBJ2-7; D remains unclear. CDR1 is DFQATT, CDR2 SNEGSKA, per germline (reference sequence). Trimming stripped 0 bases from V and 5 bases from J, with 11 bases between. The CDR3 runs 13 residues. The CDR3 nucleotides are TGCAGTGCTAGAGATTTAGGTATTAACGAGCAGTACTTC. Translating gives CSARDLGINEQYF.

In this sample, this clonotype turned up many times. In DNA, the CDR3 is TGCAGCGCCAGGGACAGGGGGTTCACAGATACGCAGTATTTT. This sequence encodes CSARDRGFTDTQYF. The chain recombines TRBV29-1 with TRBJ2-3; 11 nucleotides line up with TRBD1. V lost 7 bases and J lost 2; bases outside the gene matches: 5. CDR1 SQVTM and CDR2 ANQGSEA come from the germline V gene. The CDR3 sequence is 14 residues long.

This clonotype has a handful of counts. This chain's CDR3 is CASRKEAWAEQYF. The DNA for the CDR3 is TGTGCCAGCAGAAAAGAAGCTTGGGCGGAGCAGTACTTC. The chain has TRBV12-3 or TRBV12-4 and TRBJ2-7, with D unclear. The CDR3 spans 13 residues. V lost 6 bases and J lost 7, with 16 bases in between.

This clonotype was picked up many times. The chain has TRBV7-8 and TRBJ2-1; tentatively, D is TRBD1 (6 bases). The CDR3 sequence is 16 residues long. Germline CDR1 SGHVS, CDR2 FQNEAQ. The V gene lost 4 bases and the J gene lost 6 bases, with 19 bases spanning the gap. The CDR3 nucleotides are TGTGCCAGCAGCTCTCTCCTACGTTGGGACATCAATGAGCAGTTCTTC. Translated: CASSSLLRWDINEQFF.

This clonotype occurred many times. This rearrangement joins TRBV6-5 to TRBJ2-3, with no clear D. Trimming shortened V by 6 bases and J by 3 bases, and 10 bases separated the two germline ends. Germline V gene data show CDR1 as MNHEY and CDR2 as SVGAGI. The CDR3 runs to 13 residues. The CDR3 DNA sequence: TGTGCCAGCAGCCCCGGTGGTACAGATACGCAGTATTTT. Translating it yields CASSPGGTDTQYF.

J is TRBJ2-3 and V is TRBV11-3; 10 nucleotides align to TRBD1. Germline CDR1 SGHNT, CDR2 YENEEA. J gave up 4 bases and V 5 bases, and 3 bases lay outside the gene matches. CDR3 length: 14 amino acids. The CDR3 nucleotides read TGTGCCAGCAGCCGAGGGACAGGGGCAGATACGCAGTATTTT. Residues: CASSRGTGADTQYF.

The J gene is TRBJ1-5, the V gene TRBV27; 8 bases align to TRBD1. V lost 5 bases to trimming and J lost 9 bases; unmatched junction nucleotides: 12. The CDR3 has 15 amino acids. Germline CDR1 is MNHEY and CDR2 is SMNVEV (reference sequence). CDR3: CASSRTGNPLPPQHF. The DNA for the CDR3 is TGTGCCAGCAGTCGGACAGGGAACCCCCTTCCGCCCCAGCATTTT.